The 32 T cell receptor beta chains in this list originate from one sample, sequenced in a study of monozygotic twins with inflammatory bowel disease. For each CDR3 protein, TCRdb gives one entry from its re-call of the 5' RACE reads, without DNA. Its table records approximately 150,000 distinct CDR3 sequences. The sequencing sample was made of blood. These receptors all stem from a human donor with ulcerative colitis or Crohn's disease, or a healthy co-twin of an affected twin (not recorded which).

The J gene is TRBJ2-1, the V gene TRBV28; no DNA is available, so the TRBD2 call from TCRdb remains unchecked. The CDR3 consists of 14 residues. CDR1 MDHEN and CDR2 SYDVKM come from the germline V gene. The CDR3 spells CASSPGPSYNEQFF.

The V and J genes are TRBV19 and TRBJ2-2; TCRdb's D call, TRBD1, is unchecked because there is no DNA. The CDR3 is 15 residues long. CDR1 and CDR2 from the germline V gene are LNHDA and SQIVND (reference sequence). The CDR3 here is CASSIVGTLTGELFF.

The CDR3 is CSAVWTGGKSEAFF. V gene TRBV20-1 combines with J gene TRBJ1-1; TCRdb lists TRBD1, though no DNA is available to test this call. CDR3 length equals 14 residues. CDR1 is DFQATT, CDR2 SNEGSKA, per germline (reference sequence).

CDR3 in amino acids: CASTWTDATNEKLFF. The chain couples TRBV6-1 to TRBJ1-4; TCRdb gives TRBD1 as the D gene, but with no DNA this cannot be confirmed. The CDR3 length is 15 residues. Germline CDR1 MNHNS, CDR2 SASEGT.

The chain's CDR3 is CSARGVRDNYNEQFF. The genes are TRBV20-1 and TRBJ2-1; no DNA is available, so the TRBD1 call from TCRdb remains unchecked. The V gene's germline CDR1 is DFQATT and CDR2 SNEGSKA (reference sequence). CDR3 length: 15 residues.

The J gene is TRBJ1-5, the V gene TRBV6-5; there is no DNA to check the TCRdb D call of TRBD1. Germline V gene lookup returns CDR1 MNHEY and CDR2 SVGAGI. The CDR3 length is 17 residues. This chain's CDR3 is CASSYLKGGGSNQPQHF.

CDR3 residues: CASSYSPGTAWGYTF. This chain joins TRBV6-5 and TRBJ1-2; checking the TCRdb D call of TRBD1 is not possible without DNA. CDR3 length: 15 amino acids. Per the germline V gene, CDR1 is MNHEY and CDR2 is SVGAGI.

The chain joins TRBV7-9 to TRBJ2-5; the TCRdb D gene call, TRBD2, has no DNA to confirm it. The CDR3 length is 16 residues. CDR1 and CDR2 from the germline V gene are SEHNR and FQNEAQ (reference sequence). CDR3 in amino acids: CASSLQAGGRQETQYF.

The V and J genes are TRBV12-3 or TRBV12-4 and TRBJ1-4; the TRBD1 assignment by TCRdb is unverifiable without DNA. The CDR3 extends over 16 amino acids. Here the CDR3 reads CASSSYRDRGGEKLFF.

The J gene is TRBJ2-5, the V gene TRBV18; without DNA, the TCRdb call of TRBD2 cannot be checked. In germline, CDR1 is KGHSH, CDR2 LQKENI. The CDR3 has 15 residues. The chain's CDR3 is CASSPPVSPQETQYF.

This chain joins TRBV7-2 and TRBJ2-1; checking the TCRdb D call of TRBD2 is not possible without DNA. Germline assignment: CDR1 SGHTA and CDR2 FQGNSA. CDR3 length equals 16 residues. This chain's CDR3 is CASTLGTSGGVDEQFF.

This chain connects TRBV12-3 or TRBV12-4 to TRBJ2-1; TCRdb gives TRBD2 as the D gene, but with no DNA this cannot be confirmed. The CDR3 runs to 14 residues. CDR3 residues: CASRPGTSIDEQFF.

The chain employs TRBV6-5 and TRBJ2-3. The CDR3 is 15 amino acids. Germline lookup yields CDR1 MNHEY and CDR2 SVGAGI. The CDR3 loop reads CASSSRGSGADTQYF.

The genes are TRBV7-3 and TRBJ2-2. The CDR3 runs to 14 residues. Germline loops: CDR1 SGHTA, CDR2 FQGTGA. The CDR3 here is CASSLLADTGELFF. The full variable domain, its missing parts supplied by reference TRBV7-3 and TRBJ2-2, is GAGVSQTPSNKVTEKGKYVELRCDPISGHTALYWYRQSLGQGPEFLIYFQGTGAADDSGLPNDRFFAVRPEGSVSTLKIQRTERGDSAVYLCASSLLADTGELFFGEGSRLTVL.

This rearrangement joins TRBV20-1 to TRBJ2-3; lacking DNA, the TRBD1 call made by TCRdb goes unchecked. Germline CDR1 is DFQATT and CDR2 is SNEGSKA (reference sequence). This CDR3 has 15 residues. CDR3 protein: CSARDLGQYTDTQYF.

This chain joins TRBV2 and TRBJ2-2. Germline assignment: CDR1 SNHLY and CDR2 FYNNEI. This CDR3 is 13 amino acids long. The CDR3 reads CASRQDYTGELFF.

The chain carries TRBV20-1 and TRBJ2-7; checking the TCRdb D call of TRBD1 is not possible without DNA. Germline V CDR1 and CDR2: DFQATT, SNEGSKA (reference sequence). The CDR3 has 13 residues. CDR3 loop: CSALGPGQGEQYF.

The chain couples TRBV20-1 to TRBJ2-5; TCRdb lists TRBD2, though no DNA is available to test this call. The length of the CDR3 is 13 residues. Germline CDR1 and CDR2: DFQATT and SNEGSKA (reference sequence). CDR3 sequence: CFRDGAKLETQYF.

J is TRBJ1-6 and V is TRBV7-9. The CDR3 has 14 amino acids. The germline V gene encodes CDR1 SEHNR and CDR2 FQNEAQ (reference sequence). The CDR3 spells CASTEGRLNSPLHF.

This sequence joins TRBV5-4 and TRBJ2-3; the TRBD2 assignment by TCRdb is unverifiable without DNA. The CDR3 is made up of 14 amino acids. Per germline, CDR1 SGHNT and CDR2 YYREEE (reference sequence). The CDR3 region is CASSFTSAVNTQYF.

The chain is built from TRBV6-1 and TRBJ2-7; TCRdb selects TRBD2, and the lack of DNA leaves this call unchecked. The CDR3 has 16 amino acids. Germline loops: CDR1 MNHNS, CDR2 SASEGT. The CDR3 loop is CASSEGGASEGYEQYF.

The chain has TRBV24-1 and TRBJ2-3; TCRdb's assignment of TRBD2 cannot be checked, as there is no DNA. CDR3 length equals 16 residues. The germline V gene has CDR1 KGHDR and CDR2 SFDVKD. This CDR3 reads CATSDPSGSGTDTQYF.

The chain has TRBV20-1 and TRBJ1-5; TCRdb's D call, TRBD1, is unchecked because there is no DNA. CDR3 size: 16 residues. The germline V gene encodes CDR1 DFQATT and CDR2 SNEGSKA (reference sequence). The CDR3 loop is CSATPVSGGFNQPQHF.

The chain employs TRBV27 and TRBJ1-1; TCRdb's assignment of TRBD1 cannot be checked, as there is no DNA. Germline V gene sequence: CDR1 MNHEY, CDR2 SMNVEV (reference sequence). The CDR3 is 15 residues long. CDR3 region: CASSSRTGMNTEAFF.

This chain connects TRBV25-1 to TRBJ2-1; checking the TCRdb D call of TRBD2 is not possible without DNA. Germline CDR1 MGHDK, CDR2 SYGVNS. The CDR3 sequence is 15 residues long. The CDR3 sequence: CASSESRLVPNEQFF.

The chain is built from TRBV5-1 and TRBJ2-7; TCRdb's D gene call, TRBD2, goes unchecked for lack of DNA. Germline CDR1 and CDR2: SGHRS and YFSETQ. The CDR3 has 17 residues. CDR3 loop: CASSPSERGAETSEQYF.

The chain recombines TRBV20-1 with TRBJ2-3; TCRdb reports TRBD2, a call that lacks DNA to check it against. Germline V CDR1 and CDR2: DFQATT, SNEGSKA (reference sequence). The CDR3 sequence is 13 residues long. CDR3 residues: CSGASGRTDTQYF.

CDR3 in amino acids: CSVVGAEGCENIQYF. The rearrangement uses TRBV29-1 and TRBJ2-4; TCRdb indicates TRBD1, and absent DNA this call remains unverified. The CDR3 length is 15 residues. Germline V gives CDR1 SQVTM, CDR2 ANQGSEA.

This CDR3 reads CSASLILTSTLRNEQFF. This chain uses TRBV20-1 with TRBJ2-1; TCRdb's assignment of TRBD2 cannot be checked, as there is no DNA. Per the germline V gene, CDR1 is DFQATT and CDR2 is SNEGSKA (reference sequence). The CDR3 loop spans 17 amino acids.

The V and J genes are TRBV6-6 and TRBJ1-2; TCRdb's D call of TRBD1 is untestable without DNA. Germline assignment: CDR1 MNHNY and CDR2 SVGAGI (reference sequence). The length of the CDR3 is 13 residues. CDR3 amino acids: CASSSDRAYGYTF.

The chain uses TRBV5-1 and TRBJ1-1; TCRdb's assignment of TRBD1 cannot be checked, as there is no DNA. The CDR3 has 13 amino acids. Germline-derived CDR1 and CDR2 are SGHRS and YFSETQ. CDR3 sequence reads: CASSLDRGTEAFF.

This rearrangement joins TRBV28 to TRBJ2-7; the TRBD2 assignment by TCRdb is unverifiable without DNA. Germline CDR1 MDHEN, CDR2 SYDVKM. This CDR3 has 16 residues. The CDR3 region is CASSLIELAGANEQYF. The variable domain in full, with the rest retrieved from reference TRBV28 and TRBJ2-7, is DVKVTQSSRYLVKRTGEKVFLECVQDMDHENMFWYRQDPGLGLRLIYFSYDVKMKEKGDIPEGYSVSREKKERFSLILESASTNQTSMYLCASSLIELAGANEQYFGPGTRLTVT.